These 32 T cell receptor beta chains originate from one sample sequenced in a study of beta chain features in type 1 diabetes. Investigators reverse transcribed all isolated RNA, so they sequenced expressed TCRB transcripts. Sequencing was performed with immunoSEQ multiplex PCR; in TCRdb, only in-frame clones are kept and a portion is missing. The sample shows 900,000 or so clones, around a sixth of them seen only once. Sequencing was performed on naive CD4+ T cells from blood. These receptors all come from a woman younger than 30 in good health.

The chain has TRBV10-3 and TRBJ2-7; TRBD1 matches 8 bases. The germline CDR1 and CDR2 sequences are ENHRY and SYGVKD. This CDR3 region has 15 residues. Germline trimming cut 6 bases from V and 2 bases from J; bases unmatched to any gene: 9. The CDR3 region is CAISGAGGHAYEQYF. The DNA of the CDR3 is TGTGCCATCAGCGGAGCAGGGGGCCATGCCTACGAGCAGTACTTC.

This rearrangement joins TRBV5-1 to TRBJ2-1; D ambiguous. Germline V lookup: CDR1 SGHRS, CDR2 YFSETQ. CDR3 length: 15 amino acids. V gave up 1 base and J gave up 0 bases, with 8 bases separating them. The CDR3: CASSLIRISYNEQFF. CDR3 bases: TGCGCCAGCAGCTTGATACGAATCTCCTACAATGAGCAGTTCTTC.

The chain recombines TRBV6-1 with TRBJ2-7, with 8 bases that match TRBD1. Germline assignment: CDR1 MNHNS and CDR2 SASEGT. The trim removed 5 bases at V and 6 bases at J, leaving 9 bases unmatched. CDR3 length: 14 amino acids. CDR3: CASSPLTGGIEQYF. The DNA for the CDR3 is TGTGCCAGCAGTCCCCTAACAGGGGGGATCGAGCAGTACTTC.

This chain uses TRBV29-1 with TRBJ1-4, with D perhaps matching TRBD1 (5 bases). Trimming removed 6 bases from V and 7 bases from J, with 15 bases in between. The CDR3 sequence is 13 residues long. Germline CDR1 reads SQVTM; CDR2 reads ANQGSEA. As DNA, the CDR3 is TGCAGCGTGCCGGAGCAGGGAGGTGAAAAACTGTTTTTT. Its protein is CSVPEQGGEKLFF.

The table lists this clone with a few counts. The rearrangement joins TRBV9 to TRBJ1-2; D remains unclear. Germline V gives CDR1 SGDLS, CDR2 YYNGEE. The V and J ends lost 0 bases and 7 bases respectively, with 7 bases between them. The CDR3 is 12 residues long. CDR3 loop: CASSVGGSGYTF. The CDR3 DNA is TGTGCCAGCAGCGTAGGGGGAAGTGGCTACACCTTC.

On this clone: At one end, the junction sequence differs from germline, possibly due to a read error. The chain joins TRBV2 to TRBJ1-2, with 9 bases lining up with TRBD1. Germline V CDR1 and CDR2: SNHLY, FYNNEI. The CDR3 covers 13 residues. CDR3 nucleotide sequence: TGCGGACAGGGGAGGGTGTTCATCTATGGCTACACCTTC. Its translation: CGQGRVFIYGYTF.

The genes are TRBV7-9 and TRBJ2-1; no definite D call. Germline V lookup: CDR1 SEHNR, CDR2 FQNEAQ (reference sequence). The CDR3 is 15 residues long. The V end lost 3 bases, the J end lost 0 bases, and 9 bases lay between the germline ends. CDR3 region: CASSLGIHSYNEQFF. DNA for the CDR3: TGTGCCAGCAGCTTGGGGATACACTCCTACAATGAGCAGTTCTTC. Full variable domain (outside the CDR3, taken from reference TRBV7-9 and TRBJ2-1): DTGVSQNPRHKITKRGQNVTFRCDPISEHNRLYWYRQTLGQGPEFLTYFQNEAQLEKSRLLSDRFSAERPKGSFSTLEIQRTEQGDSAMYLCASSLGIHSYNEQFFGPGTRLTVL.

The chain combines TRBV28 with TRBJ2-3; 15 bases agree with TRBD2. Per the germline V gene, CDR1 is MDHEN and CDR2 is SYDVKM. The CDR3 totals 16 residues. V shed 6 bases, J shed 4 bases, and the junction held 5 bases outside the gene matches. The CDR3 is CASRHGLAGGPDTQYF. Written as DNA, the CDR3 is TGTGCCAGCAGACACGGACTAGCGGGAGGGCCAGATACGCAGTATTTT.

Only a few counts were recorded for this clone. The chain is built from TRBV4-2 and TRBJ2-7; 9 bases match TRBD2. Germline V gives CDR1 LGHNA, CDR2 YNFKEQ. With 0 bases clipped from V and 7 bases from J, the junction kept 4 bases outside the gene matches. This CDR3 has 14 amino acids. This CDR3 is CASSQDSGRREQYF. Here the CDR3 DNA reads TGTGCCAGCAGCCAAGATAGCGGGAGACGGGAGCAGTACTTC.

The chain uses TRBV4-3 and TRBJ2-7; unclear D gene. This CDR3 contains 14 residues. Germline CDR1 and CDR2: LGHNA and YSLEER. V lost 1 base and J 0 bases, leaving 7 bases between the germline ends. The CDR3 sequence is CASSQAGDSYEQYF. CDR3 bases: TGCGCCAGCAGCCAAGCCGGCGACTCCTACGAGCAGTACTTC.

This chain links TRBV7-2 with TRBJ2-7, with no clear D. The CDR3 runs 14 residues. V shed 1 base and J shed 3 bases, with 10 bases lying between them. CDR1 and CDR2 from the germline V gene are SGHTA and FQGNSA. CDR3 sequence reads: CASSLGSEGYEQYF. The CDR3 DNA reads as TGTGCCAGCAGCTTAGGATCAGAAGGCTACGAGCAGTACTTC.

The chain has TRBV5-1 and TRBJ2-5; D not resolved. This CDR3 has 13 residues. The V end was cut by 2 bases, the J end by 8 bases, with 13 bases between. CDR1 is SGHRS and CDR2 is YFSETQ in the germline V gene. This chain's CDR3 is CASSLLGPGTQYF. CDR3 DNA: TGCGCCAGCAGCTTATTGGGTCCCGGCACCCAGTACTTC.

The chain combines TRBV9 with TRBJ1-1; 9 nucleotides align to TRBD1. With V trimmed by 0 bases and J by 5 bases, 5 bases remained unmatched. Germline CDR1 reads SGDLS; CDR2 reads YYNGEE. The CDR3 sequence is 15 residues long. The CDR3 bases are TGTGCCAGCAGCGTAGAAGGGACAGGGCGGACTGAAGCTTTCTTT. Its protein product is CASSVEGTGRTEAFF.

This clone was recorded a few times. The rearrangement joins TRBV10-3 to TRBJ2-7, with a weak D call TRBD1 (5 bases). Germline assignment: CDR1 ENHRY and CDR2 SYGVKD. The CDR3 runs 14 residues. Trimming left V 4 bases short and J 2 bases short, with 12 bases between. For the CDR3, the DNA is TGTGCCATCAGTGCCACAGGAGCGACCTACGAGCAGTACTTC. This translates into CAISATGATYEQYF.

The chain employs TRBV20-1 and TRBJ1-1, with D unresolved. V shed 3 bases and J shed 5 bases, with 1 base lying between them. Germline CDR1 and CDR2: DFQATT and SNEGSKA (reference sequence). There are 9 residues in the CDR3. The CDR3 DNA reads as TGCAGTGCTAGGACTGAAGCTTTCTTT. It yields the protein CSARTEAFF.

This clone has a handful of counts. This rearrangement joins TRBV6-1 to TRBJ2-3, with 10 bases identical to TRBD2. The V and J ends lost 4 bases and 6 bases, in that order; junction bases with no gene match: 13. This CDR3 has 17 amino acids. Germline assignment: CDR1 MNHNS and CDR2 SASEGT. Here the CDR3 DNA reads TGTGCCAGCAGTGTTGGGACTAGCGCTCTACTAGGGGATACGCAGTATTTT. It is translated as CASSVGTSALLGDTQYF.

This clone was observed a few times. The chain carries TRBV15 and TRBJ1-5; D unresolved. Per germline, CDR1 LNHNV and CDR2 YYDKDF (reference sequence). CDR3 length: 16 amino acids. Trimming took off 0 bases at V and 7 bases at J, with 16 bases between the two ends. CDR3 in DNA: TGTGCCACCAGCAGAGAACCCCCCGGAGTCTTGCAGCCCCAGCATTTT. Its translation: CATSREPPGVLQPQHF.

Only a few counts were recorded for this clone. This chain connects TRBV6-6 to TRBJ2-7, with 9 positions matching TRBD1. The CDR3 totals 14 residues. The V gene's germline CDR1 is MNHNY and CDR2 SVGAGI (reference sequence). V dropped 8 bases and J dropped 2; count of bases not matched to a gene: 7. As DNA, the CDR3 is TGTGCCAGCCGGGGACAGGGACAAACCTACGAGCAGTACTTC. As protein: CASRGQGQTYEQYF.

The V and J genes are TRBV28 and TRBJ2-2; D is perhaps TRBD2 (6 bases). This CDR3 region has 17 residues. Germline values: CDR1 MDHEN, CDR2 SYDVKM. V lost 3 bases to trimming and J lost 6 bases, with 20 bases between them. The CDR3 DNA sequence: TGTGCCAGCAGTTTTCGGCCAATAGCTGGAGGGGCCGGGGAGCTGTTTTTT. Its translation: CASSFRPIAGGAGELFF.

This clone was detected only a few times. V gene TRBV9 combines with J gene TRBJ2-2, with a possible D match to TRBD1 (5 bases). The germline CDR1 and CDR2 sequences are SGDLS and YYNGEE. The CDR3 consists of 15 residues. Trimming took off 4 bases at V and 1 base at J, with 11 bases between the two ends. The CDR3 region is CASSPLTVNTGELFF. The CDR3 DNA is TGTGCCAGCAGCCCCCTGACAGTGAACACCGGGGAGCTGTTTTTT.

The rearrangement uses TRBV28 and TRBJ1-5; D is unresolved. The V and J ends lost 6 bases and 4 bases respectively, with 25 bases between them. Germline V CDR1 and CDR2: MDHEN, SYDVKM. The CDR3 has 18 amino acids. Written as DNA, the CDR3 is TGTGCCAGCAGCCCTTCGTCGAGTGTTCGGGGTGGAAATCAGCCCCAGCATTTT. Encoded protein: CASSPSSSVRGGNQPQHF.

The chain has TRBV7-9 and TRBJ2-7, with 7 bases that match TRBD2. Germline values: CDR1 SEHNR, CDR2 FQNEAQ (reference sequence). V lost 1 base, J lost 5 bases, and 5 bases stayed unmatched. CDR3 length: 14 amino acids. Written as DNA, the CDR3 is TGTGCCAGCAGCTTAGAAAGCGGGGCCCACGAGCAGTACTTC. Protein product: CASSLESGAHEQYF.

The chain carries TRBV5-1 and TRBJ2-3, with 8 bases fitting TRBD2. This CDR3 spans 15 amino acids. CDR1 is SGHRS, CDR2 YFSETQ, per germline. The V segment lost 5 bases and the J segment 0 bases; nucleotides outside the gene matches: 5. CDR3: CASSPGGASTDTQYF. CDR3 nucleotides: TGCGCCAGCAGTCCGGGGGGGGCGAGCACAGATACGCAGTATTTT.

The V and J genes are TRBV10-3 and TRBJ2-4, with 7 bases fitting TRBD1. V shed 2 bases and J 6 bases; nucleotides not matched to a gene: 1. The V gene's germline CDR1 is ENHRY and CDR2 SYGVKD. This CDR3 has 13 residues. The CDR3 loop is CAISEGTANIQYF. In DNA, the CDR3 is TGTGCCATCAGTGAGGGGACAGCAAACATTCAGTACTTC.

This clone was found a few times. The chain couples TRBV15 to TRBJ2-3, with a possible D match to TRBD2 (5 bases). Germline V gene lookup returns CDR1 LNHNV and CDR2 YYDKDF (reference sequence). CDR3 length: 14 residues. V was trimmed by 0 bases and J by 7 bases, leaving 11 bases between them. CDR3 DNA sequence: TGTGCCACCAGCAGAGATCCCGGGGTTAATACGCAGTATTTT. Protein product: CATSRDPGVNTQYF.

The chain joins TRBV2 to TRBJ2-7; D might be TRBD1 (6 bases). CDR1 SNHLY and CDR2 FYNNEI come from the germline V gene. The ends were cut back, 7 bases at V and 6 bases at J, with 19 bases in the middle. The CDR3 sequence is 14 residues long. Here the CDR3 reads CASNRGTSDGEQYF. The CDR3 DNA is TGTGCCAGCAACCGAGGGACATCCGACGGCGAGCAGTACTTC.

This clone was counted between two and nine times. This chain joins TRBV27 and TRBJ1-6, with 8 bases that match TRBD1. The CDR3 is 14 residues long. J was trimmed by 9 bases and V by 7 bases; bases with no gene match: 8. The germline gives CDR1 MNHEY, CDR2 SMNVEV (reference sequence). The CDR3 sequence is CASKPDREGSPLHF. Written as DNA, the CDR3 is TGTGCCAGCAAACCGGACAGGGAGGGTTCACCCCTCCACTTT.

This clone was seen a few times. Other nucleotide sequences from this sample produce the same CDR3. V is TRBV5-6 and J is TRBJ2-7; 12 bases fit TRBD2. Germline loops: CDR1 SGHDT, CDR2 YYEEEE. This CDR3 spans 14 amino acids. Trimming took 3 bases from V and 4 from J; bases not matched to a gene: 2. The CDR3 region has the DNA TGTGCCAGCAGCTCGACTAGCGGGAGTTACGAGCAGTACTTC. Translation: CASSSTSGSYEQYF.

CDR3: CASSRGGTYNEQFF. In DNA form, the CDR3 reads TGCGCCAGCAGCCGAGGCGGGACCTACAATGAGCAGTTCTTC. V and J are TRBV4-3 and TRBJ2-1; D perhaps matches TRBD2 (6 bases). The CDR3 is 14 residues long. V was pared by 4 bases and J by 2 bases, with 9 bases between. Germline V gene data show CDR1 as LGHNA and CDR2 as YSLEER.

This clone was detected only a few times. The rearrangement uses TRBV29-1 and TRBJ2-5; D is perhaps TRBD2 (6 bases). The J call is uncertain, as TRBJ2-7 better fits the DNA end. Germline V gene data show CDR1 as SQVTM and CDR2 as ANQGSEA. The CDR3 contains 18 residues. The CDR3 nucleotides read TGCAGCGTTGAACTAATGAGGACGGCGGACACTAGCCCGTCCGAGCAGTACTTC. Translated: CSVELMRTADTSPSEQYF.

The J gene is TRBJ2-5, the V gene TRBV5-4; possible D gene TRBD2, 6 bases. The CDR3 extends over 17 amino acids. Germline CDR1 SGHNT, CDR2 YYREEE (reference sequence). The ends were cut back, 4 bases at V and 4 bases at J, with 23 bases in the middle. For the CDR3, the DNA is TGTGCCAGCAGCCAAGGCCCCTCGGCCGGGAGCGGAGAGACCCAGTACTTC. Amino acids: CASSQGPSAGSGETQYF.

The chain uses TRBV25-1 and TRBJ2-3; TRBD2 aligns across 11 bases. This CDR3 is built from 18 residues. Germline CDR1 MGHDK, CDR2 SYGVNS. After removal of 4 bases from V and 0 bases from J, the junction contained 9 bases not matched to a gene. Written as DNA, the CDR3 is TGTGCCAGCAGTGTCTTTTCCGGGACTAGCGGTAGCACAGATACGCAGTATTTT. Amino acids: CASSVFSGTSGSTDTQYF.